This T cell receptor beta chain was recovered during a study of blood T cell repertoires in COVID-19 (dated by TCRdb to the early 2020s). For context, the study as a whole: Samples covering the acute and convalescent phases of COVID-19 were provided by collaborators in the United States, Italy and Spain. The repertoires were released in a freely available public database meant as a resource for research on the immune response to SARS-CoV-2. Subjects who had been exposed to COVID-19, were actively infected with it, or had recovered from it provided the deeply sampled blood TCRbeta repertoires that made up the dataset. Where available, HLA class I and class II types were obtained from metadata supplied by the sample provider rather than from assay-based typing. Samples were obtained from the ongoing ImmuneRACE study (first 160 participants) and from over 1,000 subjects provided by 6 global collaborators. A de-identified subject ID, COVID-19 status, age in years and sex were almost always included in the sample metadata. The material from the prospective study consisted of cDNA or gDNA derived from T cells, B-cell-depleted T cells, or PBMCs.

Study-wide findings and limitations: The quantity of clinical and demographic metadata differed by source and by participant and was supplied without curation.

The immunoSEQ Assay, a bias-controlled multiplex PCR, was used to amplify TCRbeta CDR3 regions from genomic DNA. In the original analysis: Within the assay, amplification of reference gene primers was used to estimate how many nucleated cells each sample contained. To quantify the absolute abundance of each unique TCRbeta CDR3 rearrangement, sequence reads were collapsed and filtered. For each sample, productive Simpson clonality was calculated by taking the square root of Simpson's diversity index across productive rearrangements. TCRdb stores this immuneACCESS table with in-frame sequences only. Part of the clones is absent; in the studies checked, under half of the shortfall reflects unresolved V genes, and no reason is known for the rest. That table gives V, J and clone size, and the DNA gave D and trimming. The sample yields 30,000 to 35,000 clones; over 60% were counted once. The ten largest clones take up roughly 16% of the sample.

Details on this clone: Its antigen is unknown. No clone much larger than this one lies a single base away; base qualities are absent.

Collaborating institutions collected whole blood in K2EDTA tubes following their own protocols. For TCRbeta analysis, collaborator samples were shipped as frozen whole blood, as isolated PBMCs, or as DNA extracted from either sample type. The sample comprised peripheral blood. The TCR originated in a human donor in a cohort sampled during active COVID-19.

The DNA reads TGTGCCAGCAGTCTTACAGGGGTCGGGGCCAACGTCCTGACTTTC. This codes for CASSLTGVGANVLTF. The chain was built from TRBV6-6 and TRBJ2-6; 7 bases in between match TRBD1. CDR1 and CDR2, looked up from the germline V gene (reference sequence), are MNHNY and SVGAGI. From the cysteine through the phenylalanine, the CDR3 covers 15 amino acids. Just the 45-base CDR3 DNA is kept, in frame starting at base 1. After removal of 5 bases from V and 4 bases from J, the junction retains 5 bases not matched to a gene.